This T cell receptor (beta chain) was obtained from a study of CD8 T cells in ankylosing spondylitis. The authors made TCR beta libraries by quantitative 5'-RACE with molecular barcodes. TCRdb redid the calling of the 5' RACE reads with MiXCR, one entry per CDR3 protein. The sample consists of approximately 100,000 distinct CDR3 sequences, around 24% of them appearing once. This clonotype was recorded a few times. Its antigen is as yet unknown. Findings of the study overall: In synovial fluid and blood from reactive arthritis, some motif variants were previously reported. A motif of eight or nine highly homologous TCR beta variants was seen as apparently characteristic of ankylosing spondylitis blood.

The receptor was derived from a male donor with ankylosing spondylitis. Sequencing was performed on synovial fluid, either unsorted or a sorted T cell fraction (not recorded which).

This CDR3 is CASSRFAEPGELFF. CDR3 nucleotide sequence: TGTGCCAGCAGTAGGTTCGCCGAGCCCGGGGAGCTGTTTTTT. The chain carries TRBV12-3 or TRBV12-4 and TRBJ2-2; D unclear. The V gene lost 5 bases and the J gene lost 6 bases, with 13 bases spanning the gap. There are 14 residues in the CDR3.